The 16 T cell receptor beta chains listed next were all sequenced from one sample in a study of cytomegalovirus exposure and HLA in healthy donors. The data were produced by immunoSEQ multiplex PCR, yet TCRdb's version contains in-frame clones alone and is incomplete. Of a few hundred thousand clones detected, 86% appear once; the ten largest clones hold approximately 1%. The specimen was PBMCs. These receptor sequences come from a woman between 18 and 29 years old in good health and CMV-seronegative.

In its sample, this clone was seen a few times. The chain uses TRBV19 and TRBJ1-5, with a possible D match to TRBD1 (6 bases). V was cut by 5 bases and J by 1 base, with 9 bases left in between. Germline V lookup: CDR1 LNHDA, CDR2 SQIVND (reference sequence). The CDR3 has 14 residues. The CDR3 is CASSLGQSNQPQHF. CDR3 nucleotides: TGTGCCAGTAGTCTCGGACAGAGCAATCAGCCCCAGCATTTT.

CDR3 region: CASSEFQRGNNYNEQFF. CDR3 in DNA: TGTGCCAGCAGTGAATTTCAGCGGGGGAACAACTACAATGAGCAGTTCTTC. V and J are TRBV25-1 and TRBJ2-1, with 8 bases lining up with TRBD2. The CDR3 extends over 17 amino acids. The germline CDR1 and CDR2 sequences are MGHDK and SYGVNS. The V segment lost 1 base and the J segment 3 bases; nucleotides outside the gene matches: 8.

J is TRBJ2-7 and V is TRBV14, with D possibly being TRBD2 (6 bases). The CDR3 runs 14 residues. Trimming took off 4 bases at V and 1 base at J, with 11 bases between the two ends. Germline-derived CDR1 and CDR2 are SGHDN and FVKESK. This CDR3 reads CASSPRDWSYEQYF. The CDR3 nucleotides are TGTGCCAGCAGCCCCCGGGACTGGTCCTACGAGCAGTACTTC.

This rearrangement joins TRBV19 to TRBJ2-1, with 8 bases fitting TRBD2. Germline-derived CDR1 and CDR2 are LNHDA and SQIVND (reference sequence). J lost 6 bases, V lost 6 bases, and 7 bases had no gene match. The CDR3 extends over 14 amino acids. CDR3 in amino acids: CASRVAGTGNEQFF. In nucleotides, the CDR3 is TGTGCCAGTAGAGTAGCGGGAACGGGCAATGAGCAGTTCTTC.

This rearrangement joins TRBV27 to TRBJ2-5; perhaps TRBD2 as D (6 bases). The CDR3 covers 13 residues. The V end lost 3 bases, the J end lost 3 bases, and 8 bases lay between the germline ends. Germline lookup yields CDR1 MNHEY and CDR2 SMNVEV (reference sequence). CDR3 bases: TGTGCCAGCAGTTTTTTAGCGGAAGAGACCCAGTACTTC. It specifies CASSFLAEETQYF.

V usage is TRBV7-6 and J usage is TRBJ2-2; the D gene is possibly TRBD2 (5 bases). Germline V gives CDR1 SGHVS, CDR2 FNYEAQ. Trimming took off 5 bases at V and 5 bases at J, with 21 bases between the two ends. The CDR3 runs to 17 residues. DNA of the CDR3: TGTGCCAGCAGCCCGAGAGGGAAACAGAGTAGGACCGGGGAGCTGTTTTTT. Its translation: CASSPRGKQSRTGELFF. The complete variable domain, with remaining parts taken from reference TRBV7-6 and TRBJ2-2, reads GAGVSQSPRYKVTKRGQDVALRCDPISGHVSLYWYRQALGQGPEFLTYFNYEAQQDKSGLPNDRFSAERPEGSISTLTIQRTEQRDSAMYRCASSPRGKQSRTGELFFGEGSRLTVL.

CDR3 loop: CASSESPTGRDQPQHF. The CDR3 DNA is TGCGCCAGCAGTGAGTCCCCGACAGGGAGAGATCAGCCCCAGCATTTT. This rearrangement joins TRBV10-2 to TRBJ1-5, with TRBD1 matching 7 bases. The CDR3 consists of 16 residues. With 0 bases clipped from V and 5 bases from J, the junction kept 7 bases outside the gene matches. The V gene's germline CDR1 is WSHSY and CDR2 SAAADI.

The chain carries TRBV4-3 and TRBJ1-4; TRBD1 matches at 8 bases. Per germline, CDR1 LGHNA and CDR2 YSLEER. The junction had 9 bases not matched to a gene; V was cut back by 4 bases and J by 8 bases. CDR3 length equals 15 residues. The CDR3 loop reads CASSPQGAVGEKLFF. CDR3 DNA: TGCGCCAGCAGCCCTCAGGGGGCGGTGGGCGAAAAACTGTTTTTT.

The chain employs TRBV7-9 and TRBJ1-2, with TRBD1 matching over 9 bases. V lost 3 bases to trimming and J lost 6 bases; unmatched junction nucleotides: 8. The V gene's germline CDR1 is SEHNR and CDR2 FQNEAQ (reference sequence). This CDR3 comprises 15 residues. The CDR3 region is CASSFYWTGDDGYTF. CDR3 sequence (DNA): TGTGCCAGCAGCTTTTACTGGACAGGGGACGATGGCTACACCTTC.

V and J are TRBV4-3 and TRBJ1-2; TRBD1 matches 7 bases. The V segment lost 0 bases and the J segment 8 bases; nucleotides outside the gene matches: 9. CDR1 is LGHNA and CDR2 is YSLEER in the germline V gene. CDR3 length: 15 amino acids. The CDR3 bases are TGCGCCAGCAGCCAAGATCTGGAGGGGGCAAGGGGCTACACCTTC. Translation gives CASSQDLEGARGYTF.

This chain joins TRBV6-5 and TRBJ2-7; TRBD1 matches at 10 bases. The CDR3 contains 14 residues. V lost 11 bases to trimming and J lost 4 bases; unmatched junction nucleotides: 11. Per germline, CDR1 MNHEY and CDR2 SVGAGI. In DNA form, the CDR3 reads TGTGCCTCCTCCCCCGGACAGGGGGAATACGAGCAGTACTTC. Translation gives CASSPGQGEYEQYF.

V is TRBV2 and J is TRBJ1-1; D remains unclear. CDR1 and CDR2 from the germline V gene are SNHLY and FYNNEI. V lost 6 bases and J 5 bases, leaving 19 bases between the germline ends. The CDR3 runs to 15 residues. The CDR3, as DNA: TGTGCCAGCAGCCCAGTTCCCTTAAGAGGAACTGAAGCTTTCTTT. Translation: CASSPVPLRGTEAFF. Looking up the rest from reference TRBV2 and TRBJ1-1 gives the full variable domain: EPEVTQTPSHQVTQMGQEVILRCVPISNHLYFYWYRQILGQKVEFLVSFYNNEISEKSEIFDDQFSVERPDGSNFTLKIRSTKLEDSAMYFCASSPVPLRGTEAFFGQGTRLTVV.

The chain uses TRBV30 and TRBJ1-2; 9 positions match TRBD1. The V segment lost 0 bases and the J segment 8 bases; nucleotides outside the gene matches: 10. The CDR3 runs to 15 residues. Germline assignment: CDR1 GTSNPN and CDR2 SVGIG (reference sequence). The CDR3 spells CAWSVGDRDGGGYTF. CDR3 sequence (DNA): TGTGCCTGGAGTGTAGGGGACAGGGACGGGGGAGGCTACACCTTC.

Comments on this clone: Compared with germline, one end of the junction differs, possibly owing to a read error. The chain is built from TRBV2 and TRBJ2-3; 13 bases line up with TRBD2. The CDR3 has 19 residues. Germline CDR1 reads SNHLY; CDR2 reads FYNNEI. CDR3 sequence: CANSPGLAGVPLVTDTQYF. The CDR3 nucleotides are TGTGCCAACAGTCCAGGACTAGCGGGAGTGCCACTGGTCACAGATACGCAGTATTTT.

This chain joins TRBV9 and TRBJ1-4, with TRBD1 identical over 8 bases. Germline CDR1 SGDLS, CDR2 YYNGEE. CDR3 length equals 14 residues. The trim removed 3 bases at V and 3 bases at J, leaving 1 base unmatched. DNA for the CDR3: TGTGCCAGCAGCGGGACAGGGTCTAATGAAAAACTGTTTTTT. This translates into CASSGTGSNEKLFF.

V gene TRBV18 combines with J gene TRBJ1-1; maybe TRBD1 (6 bases). There are 14 residues in the CDR3. V lost 4 bases to trimming and J lost 0 bases, with 9 bases between them. Germline V gene data show CDR1 as KGHSH and CDR2 as LQKENI. The CDR3 is CASSQGQLNTEAFF. The CDR3 DNA reads as TGTGCCAGCTCACAGGGACAACTGAACACTGAAGCTTTCTTT. Based on the CDR3 plus reference TRBV18 and TRBJ1-1, the full variable domain is NAGVMQNPRHLVRRRGQEARLRCSPMKGHSHVYWYRQLPEEGLKFMVYLQKENIIDESGMPKERFSAEFPKEGPSILRIQQVVRGDSAAYFCASSQGQLNTEAFFGQGTRLTVV.